Below, 7 T cell receptor beta chains from the same sample are listed, as sequenced in a study of cytomegalovirus exposure and HLA in healthy donors (TCRdb year 2017). The library was built by means of the immunoSEQ multiplex PCR assay. A mixture of 60 forward primers for TCR Vbeta segments and 13 reverse primers for TCR Jbeta segments was used in the multiplex PCR. TCRdb limited this immuneACCESS table to in-frame rearrangements with V and J called. A share of clones is missing; checked studies link under half to unresolved V genes, and the rest is unexplained. Counted in this sample were hundreds of thousands of clones; just over 75% of them appeared once. 2.5% to 3.5% of the sample goes to the ten largest clones. Sequencing used PBMCs. The receptors derive from a woman aged 55-70 years in good health and CMV-seropositive.

As for this clone: Sequence at one end of the junction differs from germline and may be a read error. The chain is built from TRBV7-9 and TRBJ1-2; 7 bases map to TRBD1. Per the germline V gene, CDR1 is SEHNR and CDR2 is FQNEAQ (reference sequence). CDR3 length: 17 residues. In DNA, the CDR3 is TGTTCCAGCAGCAAATTTAGGGGGCGGACAGGCGGCTATGGCTACACCTTC. Translated, it gives CSSSKFRGRTGGYGYTF.

In its sample, this clone was seen a few times. The rearrangement links TRBV2 to TRBJ2-1; TRBD1 agrees at 9 bases. The CDR3 length is 13 residues. The V gene end was trimmed by 6 bases and the J gene end by 8 bases; junction bases not matched to a gene: 5. The germline gives CDR1 SNHLY, CDR2 FYNNEI. The CDR3 DNA is TGTGCCAGCAGGGACAGGGGATTGGATGAGCAGTTCTTC. It yields the protein CASRDRGLDEQFF. The full variable domain, in which reference TRBV2 and TRBJ2-1 provide the parts outside the CDR3, is EPEVTQTPSHQVTQMGQEVILRCVPISNHLYFYWYRQILGQKVEFLVSFYNNEISEKSEIFDDQFSVERPDGSNFTLKIRSTKLEDSAMYFCASRDRGLDEQFFGPGTRLTVL.

The chain combines TRBV10-1 with TRBJ2-3; TRBD2 matches 8 bases. CDR1 and CDR2 (germline): WNHNN, SYGVQD (reference sequence). The V and J ends lost 4 bases and 1 base, in that order; junction bases with no gene match: 4. This CDR3 contains 15 residues. The CDR3 is CASSGPGLGTDTQYF. CDR3 nucleotide sequence: TGCGCCAGCAGTGGGCCGGGACTAGGCACAGATACGCAGTATTTT.

The chain couples TRBV4-2 to TRBJ1-3, with TRBD1 as a possible D gene (6 bases). The germline CDR1 and CDR2 sequences are LGHNA and YNFKEQ. V was shortened by 3 bases and J by 4 bases, with 19 bases between the two germline ends. The CDR3 extends over 17 amino acids. This CDR3 is CASSQLAQGSSGNTIYF. Here the CDR3 DNA reads TGTGCCAGCAGCCAGCTTGCACAGGGTTCTTCCGGAAACACCATATATTTT.

The chain couples TRBV10-3 to TRBJ1-2; the match to TRBD1 covers 7 bases. This CDR3 is built from 15 residues. After removal of 2 bases from V and 7 bases from J, the junction contained 10 bases not matched to a gene. CDR1 and CDR2 (germline): ENHRY, SYGVKD. As DNA, the CDR3 is TGTGCCATCAGTGAGCCCGACAGGGAAATAGGTGGCTACACCTTC. Its protein product is CAISEPDREIGGYTF.

Details on this clone: This sample also contains other DNA sequences that code for the same CDR3. The CDR3 region has the DNA TGTGCCAGCAGGACCCTCGGGGGAAGCTCCTACGAGCAGTACTTC. It encodes CASRTLGGSSYEQYF. The rearrangement links TRBV6-1 to TRBJ2-7, with D possibly TRBD2 on 6 matching bases. Germline CDR1 MNHNS, CDR2 SASEGT. Trimming took off 6 bases at V and 0 bases at J, with 15 bases between the two ends. There are 15 residues in the CDR3.

The chain recombines TRBV5-1 with TRBJ2-4; TRBD2 matches at 9 bases. The ends lost 5 bases at V and 9 bases at J; junction bases unmatched: 9. The CDR3 totals 14 residues. Germline V gives CDR1 SGHRS, CDR2 YFSETQ. CDR3 nucleotide sequence: TGCGCCAGCAGAATTGGCGGGGGGGCGGGCATTCAGTACTTC. Protein sequence: CASRIGGGAGIQYF. Combining the CDR3 with reference TRBV5-1 and TRBJ2-4 gives the whole variable domain KAGVTQTPRYLIKTRGQQVTLSCSPISGHRSVSWYQQTPGQGLQFLFEYFSETQRNKGNFPGRFSGRQFSNSRSEMNVSTLELGDSALYLCASRIGGGAGIQYFGAGTRLSVL.